The subject of this entry is one T cell receptor (beta chain). This record belongs to a study of blood T cell repertoires in COVID-19. At the level of the study: PBMCs, B-cell-depleted T cells, or T cells provided the cDNA or gDNA that made up the material.

Unmatched junction bases numbered 18, after V lost 2 bases and J lost 4 bases. This CDR3 has 20 amino acids. Only in-frame clones appear in the TCRdb table, and some are missing; sequencing was by immunoSEQ multiplex PCR. The data show around 100,000 clones, with approximately 85% seen just once and more than 4.5% held by the top ten. This receptor was identified in a man aged 60-69 years with acute or convalescent COVID-19. Sequencing input: peripheral blood. This rearrangement joins TRBV5-3 to TRBJ1-2, with TRBD1 matching over 12 bases. TRBV5-3 is treated as an ORF (open reading frame) with a function not yet certain. The CDR3 DNA sequence: TGTGCCAGAAGCTTATTACCCCGAGGGACAGGGGGCCGGCGCGTCTATGGCTACACCTTC. Translating gives CARSLLPRGTGGRRVYGYTF.